These T cell receptor beta chains were read from a single sample in a study of T cell changes during pregnancy in multiple sclerosis. TCRdb's table, derived via immunoSEQ multiplex PCR, lists solely in-frame clones and lacks some. The sample includes around 95,000 clones, about 91% of them seen just once. This sample comprised peripheral blood, obtained after pregnancy. The receptors were sampled from a female donor in good health, enrolled as a control in a pregnancy study. The CDR3 runs from the conserved cysteine through the conserved F or W. A D gene is named only where the DNA matches it firmly. Expanded clones are given a class, and other clones once, few, many or no size at all.

TRBV5-6	NA	16	TRBJ2-3	TRBD2	CASSSLGRTRGDTQYF	TGTGCCAGCAGCTCCTTGGGGCGGACTAGAGGAGATACGCAGTATTTT
TRBV27	NA	15	TRBJ1-2	NA	CASSSHRAPNYGYTF	TGTGCCAGCAGTTCCCACAGGGCACCTAACTATGGCTACACCTTC
TRBV5-4	NA	15	TRBJ2-3	NA	CASSLGQFFTDTQYF	TGTGCCAGCAGCCTAGGACAGTTCTTCACAGATACGCAGTATTTT
TRBV5-1	NA	14	TRBJ1-3	TRBD1	CASSFQTGENTIYF	TGCGCCAGCAGCTTTCAGACAGGGGAAAACACCATATATTTT
TRBV6-5	NA	14	TRBJ1-3	NA	CASTPGNSGNTIYF	TGTGCCAGCACCCCCGGGAACTCTGGAAACACCATATATTTT
TRBV2	NA	15	TRBJ2-1	TRBD1	CASSEGDRKYNEQFF	TGTGCCAGCAGTGAAGGGGACAGAAAATACAATGAGCAGTTCTTC
TRBV28	NA	12	TRBJ2-7	NA	CASSLNNYEQYF	TGTGCCAGCAGCCTTAATAACTACGAGCAGTACTTC
TRBV6-5	few	15	TRBJ1-3	NA	CASSTQPVAGNTIYF	TGTGCCAGCAGTACGCAACCGGTGGCTGGAAACACCATATATTTT
TRBV25-1	NA	16	TRBJ2-5	TRBD2	CASSPLAGGGQETQYF	TGTGCCAGCAGCCCACTAGCGGGAGGGGGCCAAGAGACCCAGTACTTC
TRBV11-2	NA	16	TRBJ1-1	TRBD1	CASSSIKGARNTEAFF	TGTGCCAGCAGCTCTATAAAGGGGGCGCGGAATACTGAAGCTTTCTTT
TRBV21-1	NA	16	TRBJ1-5	NA	CASSKDPRQGLQPQHF	TGTGCCAGCAGCAAAGACCCTCGGCAGGGTCTTCAGCCCCAGCATTTT
TRBV5-1	NA	16	TRBJ1-3	NA	CASSPREGYSGNTIYF	TGCGCCAGCAGCCCCAGGGAGGGTTATTCTGGAAACACCATATATTTT
TRBV6-1	NA	19	TRBJ1-5	NA	CASSVTGPRSGYSNQPQHF	TGTGCCAGCAGTGTTACCGGGCCGAGGTCGGGGTATAGCAATCAGCCCCAGCATTTT
TRBV27	NA	14	TRBJ2-3	NA	CASSAESGTDTQYF	TGTGCCAGCAGTGCCGAGTCAGGGACAGATACGCAGTATTTT
TRBV7-9	NA	14	TRBJ2-7	TRBD2	CASSPGLAVYEQYF	TGTGCCAGCAGCCCCGGACTAGCGGTTTACGAGCAGTACTTC
TRBV11-2	NA	15	TRBJ1-2	TRBD1	CASSFGQGATYGYTF	TGTGCCAGCAGCTTTGGACAGGGGGCGACCTATGGCTACACCTTC
TRBV18	NA	14	TRBJ1-2	TRBD1	CASSPGQGQNGYTF	TGTGCCAGCTCACCAGGACAGGGACAGAATGGCTACACCTTC
TRBV6-6	NA	14	TRBJ2-4	TRBD2	CASSLRGGRDIQYF	TGTGCCAGCAGTCTCCGGGGGGGAAGGGACATTCAGTACTTC
TRBV30	NA	17	TRBJ2-1	TRBD1	CAWSVHRQGAVYNEQFF	TGTGCCTGGAGTGTCCATAGACAGGGGGCGGTCTACAATGAGCAGTTCTTC
TRBV7-9	NA	14	TRBJ1-5	NA	CASTLDSTDQPQHF	TGTGCCAGCACCCTAGACAGCACCGATCAGCCCCAGCATTTT
TRBV19	NA	15	TRBJ2-7	TRBD1	CASSASGTGSYEQYF	TGTGCCAGTAGTGCATCCGGGACAGGGTCCTACGAGCAGTACTTC
TRBV27	NA	17	TRBJ1-4	TRBD1	CASSWTGGFGSNEKLFF	TGTGCCAGCAGTTGGACAGGGGGCTTTGGGTCTAATGAAAAACTGTTTTTT
TRBV6-5	NA	14	TRBJ2-7	NA	CASSPRQGLYEQYF	TGTGCCAGCAGCCCCAGGCAGGGTCTCTACGAGCAGTACTTC